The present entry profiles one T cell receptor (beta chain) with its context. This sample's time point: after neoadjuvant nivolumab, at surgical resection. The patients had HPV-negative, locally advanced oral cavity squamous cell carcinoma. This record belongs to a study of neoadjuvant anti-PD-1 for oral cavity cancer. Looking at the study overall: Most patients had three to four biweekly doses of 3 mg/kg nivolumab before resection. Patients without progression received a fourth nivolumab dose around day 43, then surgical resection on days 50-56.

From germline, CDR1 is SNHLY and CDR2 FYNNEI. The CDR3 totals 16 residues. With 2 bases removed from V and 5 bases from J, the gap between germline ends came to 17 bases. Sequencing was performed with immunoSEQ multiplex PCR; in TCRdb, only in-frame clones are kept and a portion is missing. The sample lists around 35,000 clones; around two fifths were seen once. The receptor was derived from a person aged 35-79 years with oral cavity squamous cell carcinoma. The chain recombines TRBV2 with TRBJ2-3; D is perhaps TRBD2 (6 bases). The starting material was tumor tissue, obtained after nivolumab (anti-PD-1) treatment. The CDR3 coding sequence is TGTGCCAGCAGTGAATTTGGCTTTCGGGGAGGAGATACGCAGTATTTT. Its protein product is CASSEFGFRGGDTQYF.